The rows below give T cell receptor beta chains drawn from one sample of a study of blood T cell repertoires in COVID-19. This table comes from immunoSEQ multiplex PCR, and its TCRdb copy is limited to in-frame clones, with some not included. The sample records 35,000 to 50,000 clones, about 80% being singletons. Material: peripheral blood. The source is a man between 45 and 60 years old with active or convalescent COVID-19. Each CDR3 is given with its conserved first and last residue. Each record gives: CDR3 protein, V gene, J gene.

CDR3 protein: CASSQDDRAYEQYF; V gene: TRBV14; J gene: TRBJ2-7
CDR3 protein: CASSGGTGYEQYF; V gene: TRBV5-6; J gene: TRBJ2-7
CDR3 protein: CSASQGPGDTQYF; V gene: TRBV20-1; J gene: TRBJ2-3
CDR3 protein: CASSLVGQASYEQYF; V gene: TRBV5-6; J gene: TRBJ2-7
CDR3 protein: CASTPGSSTEAFF; V gene: TRBV7-9; J gene: TRBJ1-1
CDR3 protein: CASSAQGNNQPQHF; V gene: TRBV6-5; J gene: TRBJ1-5
CDR3 protein: CASRRAGAGGDGYTF; V gene: TRBV6-5; J gene: TRBJ1-2
CDR3 protein: CASSSLQGVNYGYTF; V gene: TRBV28; J gene: TRBJ1-2
CDR3 protein: CASSRDIGGKGPQHF; V gene: TRBV7-8; J gene: TRBJ1-5
CDR3 protein: CASSRTSRSYNEQFF; V gene: TRBV2; J gene: TRBJ2-1
CDR3 protein: CASSLSAGGASTDTQYF; V gene: TRBV5-1; J gene: TRBJ2-3
CDR3 protein: CASMGGTEAFF; V gene: TRBV19; J gene: TRBJ1-1
CDR3 protein: CSVEDRRGHTGELFF; V gene: TRBV29-1; J gene: TRBJ2-2
CDR3 protein: CSALEAQRGGYTF; V gene: TRBV29-1; J gene: TRBJ1-2
CDR3 protein: CATSGTGGYSLGQNEQFF; V gene: TRBV15; J gene: TRBJ2-1
CDR3 protein: CASSLATSGGYNEQFF; V gene: TRBV5-6; J gene: TRBJ2-1
CDR3 protein: CASSLVGGGRPYEQYF; V gene: TRBV5-6; J gene: TRBJ2-7
CDR3 protein: CASSLFRGRNNEQFF; V gene: TRBV11-2; J gene: TRBJ2-1
CDR3 protein: CASRGTGGTEAFF; V gene: TRBV5-1; J gene: TRBJ1-1
CDR3 protein: CASSRRDLTSTDTQYF; V gene: TRBV19; J gene: TRBJ2-3
CDR3 protein: CAWSLYGTGNAGYTF; V gene: TRBV30; J gene: TRBJ1-2
CDR3 protein: CAISETGADGYTF; V gene: TRBV10-3; J gene: TRBJ1-2
CDR3 protein: CASWTSGGVGEQYF; V gene: TRBV6-5; J gene: TRBJ2-7
CDR3 protein: CASSLDRNTEAFF; V gene: TRBV6-4; J gene: TRBJ1-1
CDR3 protein: CASSYTEGQGSYTF; V gene: TRBV6-6; J gene: TRBJ1-2
CDR3 protein: CASSLAGVEAETQYF; V gene: TRBV5-1; J gene: TRBJ2-5
CDR3 protein: CASSQDRAFTEAFF; V gene: TRBV19; J gene: TRBJ1-1
CDR3 protein: CASSVERASSYEQYF; V gene: TRBV19; J gene: TRBJ2-7
CDR3 protein: CASSSPGLAGGQETQYF; V gene: TRBV7-9; J gene: TRBJ2-5
CDR3 protein: CASSSLELGTSTYEQYF; V gene: TRBV5-1; J gene: TRBJ2-7
CDR3 protein: CASTGQGVMNSPLHF; V gene: TRBV6-5; J gene: TRBJ1-6
CDR3 protein: CSVATGLEQYF; V gene: TRBV29-1; J gene: TRBJ2-7
CDR3 protein: CASTGLAGETQYF; V gene: TRBV6-5; J gene: TRBJ2-5
CDR3 protein: CASQRGQNTEAFF; V gene: TRBV6-5; J gene: TRBJ1-1
CDR3 protein: CASSSTGDKGYTF; V gene: TRBV7-8; J gene: TRBJ1-2
CDR3 protein: CASSSRDTTDTQYF; V gene: TRBV5-1; J gene: TRBJ2-3
CDR3 protein: CASSLGGQGYEQYF; V gene: TRBV5-1; J gene: TRBJ2-7
CDR3 protein: CASGTGFSPLHF; V gene: TRBV12-3/TRBV12-4; J gene: TRBJ1-6
CDR3 protein: CASSQIGGKVTGELFF; V gene: TRBV6-2/TRBV6-3; J gene: TRBJ2-2
CDR3 protein: CASSATGGIITEAFF; V gene: TRBV19; J gene: TRBJ1-1
CDR3 protein: CASSAGGYSYSNQPQHF; V gene: TRBV6-1; J gene: TRBJ1-5
CDR3 protein: CATSDLNRNYGYTF; V gene: TRBV24-1; J gene: TRBJ1-2
CDR3 protein: CASSEKGATKNIQYF; V gene: TRBV2; J gene: TRBJ2-4
CDR3 protein: CASGLAGDTGELFF; V gene: TRBV6-5; J gene: TRBJ2-2
CDR3 protein: CASSPLGREGQQFF; V gene: TRBV5-1; J gene: TRBJ2-1
CDR3 protein: CASSQRATGSGTQYF; V gene: TRBV7-9; J gene: TRBJ2-5
CDR3 protein: CASSRGRGQETQYF; V gene: TRBV6-1; J gene: TRBJ2-5
CDR3 protein: CASSPEREETQYF; V gene: TRBV7-9; J gene: TRBJ2-5
CDR3 protein: CASSFDRQETQYF; V gene: TRBV5-1; J gene: TRBJ2-5
CDR3 protein: CAWGPGQPNPPLHF; V gene: TRBV30; J gene: TRBJ1-6
CDR3 protein: CASSRRVDSNQPQHF; V gene: TRBV19; J gene: TRBJ1-5
CDR3 protein: CASTSGGSNYGYTF; V gene: TRBV6-5; J gene: TRBJ1-2
CDR3 protein: CASSSPGLAGGSSYNEQFF; V gene: TRBV3-1/TRBV3-2; J gene: TRBJ2-1
CDR3 protein: CASSRRDSFSTNEKLFF; V gene: TRBV6-6; J gene: TRBJ1-4